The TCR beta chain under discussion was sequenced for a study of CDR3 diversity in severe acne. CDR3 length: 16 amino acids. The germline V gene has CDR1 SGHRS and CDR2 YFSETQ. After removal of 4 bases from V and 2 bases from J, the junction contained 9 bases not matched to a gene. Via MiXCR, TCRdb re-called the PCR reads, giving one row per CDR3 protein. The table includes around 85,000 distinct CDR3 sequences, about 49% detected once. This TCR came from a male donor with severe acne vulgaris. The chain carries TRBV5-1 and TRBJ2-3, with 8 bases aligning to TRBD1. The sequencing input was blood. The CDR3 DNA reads TGCGCCAGCAGCCCTCCACAGGGACAGGCCACAGATACGCAGTATTTT. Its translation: CASSPPQGQATDTQYF.